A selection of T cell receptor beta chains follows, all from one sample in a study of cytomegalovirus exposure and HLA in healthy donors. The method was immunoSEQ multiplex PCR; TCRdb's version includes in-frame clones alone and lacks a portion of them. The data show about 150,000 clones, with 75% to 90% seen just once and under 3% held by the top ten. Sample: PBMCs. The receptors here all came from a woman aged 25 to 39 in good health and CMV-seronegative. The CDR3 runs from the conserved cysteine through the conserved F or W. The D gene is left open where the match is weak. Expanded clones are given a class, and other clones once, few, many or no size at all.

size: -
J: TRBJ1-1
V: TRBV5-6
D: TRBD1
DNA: TGTGCCAGCAGCTTGGCTGCAGGGGGCCACACTGAAGCTTTCTTT
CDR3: CASSLAAGGHTEAFF

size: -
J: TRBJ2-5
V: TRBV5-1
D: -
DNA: TGCGCCAGCAGCTTGGGTGCGGAGACCCAGTACTTC
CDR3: CASSLGAETQYF

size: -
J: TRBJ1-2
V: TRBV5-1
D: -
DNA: TGCGCCAGCAGCTCGACAGGCTTCCTCGACTATGGCTACACCTTC
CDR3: CASSSTGFLDYGYTF

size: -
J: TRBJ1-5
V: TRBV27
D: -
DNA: TGTGCCAGCAGTTTCAGGAATAGCAATCAGCCCCAGCATTTT
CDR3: CASSFRNSNQPQHF

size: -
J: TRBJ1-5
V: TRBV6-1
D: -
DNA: TGTGCCAGCAGTTTATACAGGGCAAGCAATCAGCCCCAGCATTTT
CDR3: CASSLYRASNQPQHF

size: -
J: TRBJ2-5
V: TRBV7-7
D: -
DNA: TGTGCCAGCAGCCGGGGCCGCGGGGCCCTCCAAGAGACCCAGTACTTC
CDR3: CASSRGRGALQETQYF

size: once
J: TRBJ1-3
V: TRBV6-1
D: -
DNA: TGTGCCAGCAGTGTGAAACTAGGGGGCTCTGGAAACACCATATATTTT
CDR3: CASSVKLGGSGNTIYF

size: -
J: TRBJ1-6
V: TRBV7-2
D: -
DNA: TGTGCCAGCAGCTTAGATATCGTTAGTGCTAATAATTCACCCCTCCACTTT
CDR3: CASSLDIVSANNSPLHF

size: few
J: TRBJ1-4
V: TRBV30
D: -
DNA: TGTGCCTGGAGTGACAGCTTTAATGAAAAACTGTTTTTT
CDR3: CAWSDSFNEKLFF

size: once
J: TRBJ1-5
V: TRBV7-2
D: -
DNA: TGTGCCAGCAGCTTCCGTCTGGGGGGTCGACAGCCCCAGCATTTT
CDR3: CASSFRLGGRQPQHF

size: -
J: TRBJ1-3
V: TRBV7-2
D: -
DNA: TGTGCCAGCAGCTTAACAGGGCTCTCTGGAAACACCATATATTTT
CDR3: CASSLTGLSGNTIYF

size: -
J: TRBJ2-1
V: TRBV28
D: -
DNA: TGTGCCAGCAGTACCCTAAATGAGCAGTTCTTC
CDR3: CASSTLNEQFF

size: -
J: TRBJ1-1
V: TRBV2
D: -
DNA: TGTGCCAGCCGGTCGGACGGGGGAGCTTTCTTT
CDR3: CASRSDGGAFF

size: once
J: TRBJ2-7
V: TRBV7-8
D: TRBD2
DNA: TGTGCCAGCAGCGATACCCGACTAGCCAGACCCTACGAGCAGTACTTC
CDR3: CASSDTRLARPYEQYF

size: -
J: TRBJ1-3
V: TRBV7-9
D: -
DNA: TGTGCCAGCAGCCCCCGGGGGAGTCTCTCTGGAAACACCATATATTTT
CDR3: CASSPRGSLSGNTIYF

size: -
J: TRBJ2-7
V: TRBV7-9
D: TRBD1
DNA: TGTGCCAGCAGCTTAGTGGGGACCGGGACAGGGATAATCGAGCAGTACTTC
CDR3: CASSLVGTGTGIIEQYF

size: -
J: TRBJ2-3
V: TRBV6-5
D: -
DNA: TGTGCCAGCAGTTACGCGGGTTCCAGCACAGATACGCAGTATTTT
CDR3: CASSYAGSSTDTQYF

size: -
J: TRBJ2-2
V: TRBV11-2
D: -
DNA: TGTGCCAGCAGCTTGACAGGTCGCACCGGGGAGCTGTTTTTT
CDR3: CASSLTGRTGELFF

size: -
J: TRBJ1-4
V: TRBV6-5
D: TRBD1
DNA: TGTGCCAGCACTTCTACAGGGGTATCTAATGAAAAACTGTTTTTT
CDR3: CASTSTGVSNEKLFF

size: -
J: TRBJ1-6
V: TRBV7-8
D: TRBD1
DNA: TGTGCCAGCAGCTTAAGGACAGGAGATAATTCCCCCCTCCACTTT
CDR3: CASSLRTGDNSPLHF

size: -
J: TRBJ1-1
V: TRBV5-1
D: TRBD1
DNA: TGCGCCAGCAGCCTGGGACAGGGACCGAACATTGAAGCTTTCTTT
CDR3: CASSLGQGPNIEAFF

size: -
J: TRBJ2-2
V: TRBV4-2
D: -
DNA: TGTGCCAGCAGTCCCTTCCAGGGTGTAGAGGGGGAGCTGTTTTTT
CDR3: CASSPFQGVEGELFF

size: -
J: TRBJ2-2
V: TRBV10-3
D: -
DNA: TGTGCCATCAGTCCTAGCCAGAACACCGGGGAGCTGTTTTTT
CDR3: CAISPSQNTGELFF

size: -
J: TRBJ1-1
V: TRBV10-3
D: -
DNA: TGTGCCATCAGTGAACGTCGGGGGGCCTTGAACACTGAAGCTTTCTTT
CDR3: CAISERRGALNTEAFF

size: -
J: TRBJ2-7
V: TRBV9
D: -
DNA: TGTGCCAGCAGCGTAGGTCCAGGTTCCTACGAGCAGTACTTC
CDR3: CASSVGPGSYEQYF

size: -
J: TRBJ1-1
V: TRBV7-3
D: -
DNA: TGTGCCAGCAGTGTACAGACGAACACTGAAGCTTTCTTT
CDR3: CASSVQTNTEAFF

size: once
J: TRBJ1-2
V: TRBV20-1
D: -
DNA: TGCAGTGCTAAAAGCAGGAATGGCTACACCTTC
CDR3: CSAKSRNGYTF

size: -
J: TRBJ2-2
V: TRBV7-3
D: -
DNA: TGTGCCAGCAGCTTAAGGGGGGAATATTGGGGTTACACCGGGGAGCTGTTTTTT
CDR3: CASSLRGEYWGYTGELFF

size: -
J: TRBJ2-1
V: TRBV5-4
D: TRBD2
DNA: TGTGCCAGCAGCTCCCAAGGACTAGCGGGAGTGAATGAGCAGTTCTTC
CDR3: CASSSQGLAGVNEQFF